A single T cell receptor beta chain is shown here with its context. This record comes from a study of control samples from healthy donors and cancer patients. Using immunoSEQ multiplex PCR, the repertoire was profiled, and TCRdb retains in-frame clones only, with some absent. The repertoire includes 20,000 to 25,000 clones, approximately 89% of them detected once, and around 39% sits in the top ten. Deletions cut 5 bases from V and 3 bases from J, with 19 bases between. CDR1 PRHDT and CDR2 FYEKMQ come from the germline V gene (reference sequence). This CDR3 has 16 residues. The sequenced material came from PBMCs. The chain is built from TRBV13 and TRBJ1-1; possible D gene TRBD1, 6 bases. The TCR originated in a man in his 60s with head and neck cancer. CDR3 coding DNA: TGTGCCAGCAGCCCTTATTCCCAGGCAGGGGACACTGAAGCTTTCTTT. Encoded protein: CASSPYSQAGDTEAFF.